Each of the 13 T cell receptor beta chains below was sequenced from the same sample in a study of cytomegalovirus exposure and HLA in healthy donors. 13 Jbeta primers and 60 Vbeta primers were used for the PCR. TCRdb keeps only in-frame clones here, not all; method: immunoSEQ multiplex PCR. Of 240,000 or so clones in the sample, roughly 87% are singletons; the top ten hold over 5%. Sequencing input: PBMCs. Source of these receptors: a woman aged 40 to 50 in good health and CMV-seropositive.

The gene calls are TRBV29-1 and TRBJ2-3; D gene unclear. The CDR3 has 14 residues. Trimming took 7 bases from V and 0 from J, leaving 14 bases between them. The V gene's germline CDR1 is SQVTM and CDR2 ANQGSEA. CDR3 amino acids: CSARWAVSTDTQYF. DNA for the CDR3: TGCAGCGCCCGGTGGGCAGTTAGCACAGATACGCAGTATTTT.

On this clone itself: The sample holds other DNA sequences that translate to the same CDR3. This chain links TRBV10-3 with TRBJ1-1; no clear D gene. Germline CDR1 ENHRY, CDR2 SYGVKD. Deletions cut 2 bases from V and 4 bases from J, with 8 bases between. The CDR3 length is 13 residues. The CDR3 loop reads CAISEGGSTEAFF. CDR3 coding DNA: TGTGCCATCAGTGAGGGAGGGAGCACTGAAGCTTTCTTT.

The chain couples TRBV10-1 to TRBJ2-1, with 7 bases aligning to TRBD1. Germline V lookup: CDR1 WNHNN, CDR2 SYGVQD (reference sequence). The CDR3 has 13 residues. J was trimmed by 6 bases and V by 5 bases; bases with no gene match: 4. The CDR3 reads CASSPHRGNEQFF. CDR3 bases: TGCGCCAGCAGTCCACACAGGGGCAATGAGCAGTTCTTC.

The chain joins TRBV10-2 to TRBJ1-4; TRBD1 is a possible D gene (6 bases). This CDR3 comprises 15 residues. V lost 4 bases to trimming and J lost 7 bases, with 16 bases between them. Germline lookup yields CDR1 WSHSY and CDR2 SAAADI. The CDR3 loop reads CASSVQGGWGEKLFF. CDR3 DNA: TGCGCCAGCAGTGTACAGGGAGGGTGGGGTGAAAAACTGTTTTTT.

The rearrangement uses TRBV9 and TRBJ2-1; 10 bases line up with TRBD2. This CDR3 is 16 amino acids long. Germline CDR1 SGDLS, CDR2 YYNGEE. With 4 bases clipped from V and 3 bases from J, the junction kept 7 bases outside the gene matches. CDR3: CASSPLAGGNYNEQFF. The DNA of the CDR3 is TGTGCCAGCAGCCCTTTAGCGGGGGGAAACTACAATGAGCAGTTCTTC.

The rearrangement uses TRBV27 and TRBJ1-2; a weak D match, TRBD1 (6 bases). The V end was cut by 2 bases, the J end by 4 bases, with 20 bases between. The CDR3 runs to 17 residues. Germline loops: CDR1 MNHEY, CDR2 SMNVEV (reference sequence). In nucleotides, the CDR3 is TGTGCCAGCAGTTTAACTATGCCGGGACAAAACCCCTATGGCTACACCTTC. It is translated as CASSLTMPGQNPYGYTF.

This sequence joins TRBV11-3 and TRBJ2-7; weak D call: TRBD1 (5 bases). CDR1 is SGHNT and CDR2 is YENEEA in the germline V gene. This CDR3 comprises 14 residues. Between the trimmed V and J ends, which lost 4 bases and 0 bases, there was a span of 10 bases. The CDR3, as DNA: TGTGCCAGCAGCTCCTCGACAGCCTCCTACGAGCAGTACTTC. Its protein product is CASSSSTASYEQYF.

The chain is built from TRBV19 and TRBJ1-4, with D perhaps TRBD1 (6 bases). The V gene lost 4 bases and the J gene lost 10 bases, with 13 bases spanning the gap. Germline V lookup: CDR1 LNHDA, CDR2 SQIVND (reference sequence). This CDR3 spans 13 amino acids. CDR3 in amino acids: CASSRDTEGKLFF. The CDR3 DNA follows: TGTGCCAGTAGTAGGGACACGGAAGGAAAACTGTTTTTT.

The rearrangement joins TRBV5-4 to TRBJ1-4; 7 bases are shared with TRBD1. The CDR3 runs 16 residues. Trimming removed 1 base from V and 5 bases from J; junction bases left unmatched: 8. In germline, CDR1 is SGHNT, CDR2 YYREEE (reference sequence). The CDR3 bases are TGTGCCAGCAGCTTGAGAGGGACAGATACGAATGAAAAACTGTTTTTT. It codes for CASSLRGTDTNEKLFF.

The CDR3 sequence is CASSALRQADEQYF. The CDR3, as DNA: TGTGCCAGCAGTGCCCTTCGACAGGCCGACGAGCAGTACTTC. This chain joins TRBV6-6 and TRBJ2-5, with D possibly TRBD1 on 6 matching bases. The J call may be mistaken, given a closer DNA end match to TRBJ2-7. Germline V gives CDR1 MNHNY, CDR2 SVGAGI (reference sequence). The CDR3 has 14 amino acids.

The sample holds a few counts of this clone. The V call is TRBV6-6, the J call TRBJ1-2; 9 nucleotides align to TRBD1. The length of the CDR3 is 15 residues. The ends lost 6 bases at V and 7 bases at J; junction bases unmatched: 12. Per germline, CDR1 MNHNY and CDR2 SVGAGI (reference sequence). The CDR3 loop is CASSEPGQGTSGYTF. DNA of the CDR3: TGTGCCAGCAGCGAACCGGGACAGGGCACCTCTGGCTACACCTTC.

Regarding this clone: This CDR3 is also generated by other DNA sequences in the sample. V and J are TRBV7-9 and TRBJ2-7; no reliable D call. The CDR3 covers 12 residues. Per the germline V gene, CDR1 is SEHNR and CDR2 is FQNEAQ (reference sequence). V was cut by 1 base and J by 6 bases, with 7 bases left in between. CDR3 region: CASSLGGGEQYF. CDR3 in DNA: TGTGCCAGCAGCTTAGGAGGTGGCGAGCAGTACTTC.

V is TRBV29-1 and J is TRBJ1-2; D call uncertain. With 6 bases removed from V and 2 bases from J, the gap between germline ends came to 13 bases. The germline V gene encodes CDR1 SQVTM and CDR2 ANQGSEA. The CDR3 is made up of 13 amino acids. CDR3 protein: CSVELPNNYGYTF. Here the CDR3 DNA reads TGCAGCGTCGAACTCCCTAACAACTATGGCTACACCTTC.